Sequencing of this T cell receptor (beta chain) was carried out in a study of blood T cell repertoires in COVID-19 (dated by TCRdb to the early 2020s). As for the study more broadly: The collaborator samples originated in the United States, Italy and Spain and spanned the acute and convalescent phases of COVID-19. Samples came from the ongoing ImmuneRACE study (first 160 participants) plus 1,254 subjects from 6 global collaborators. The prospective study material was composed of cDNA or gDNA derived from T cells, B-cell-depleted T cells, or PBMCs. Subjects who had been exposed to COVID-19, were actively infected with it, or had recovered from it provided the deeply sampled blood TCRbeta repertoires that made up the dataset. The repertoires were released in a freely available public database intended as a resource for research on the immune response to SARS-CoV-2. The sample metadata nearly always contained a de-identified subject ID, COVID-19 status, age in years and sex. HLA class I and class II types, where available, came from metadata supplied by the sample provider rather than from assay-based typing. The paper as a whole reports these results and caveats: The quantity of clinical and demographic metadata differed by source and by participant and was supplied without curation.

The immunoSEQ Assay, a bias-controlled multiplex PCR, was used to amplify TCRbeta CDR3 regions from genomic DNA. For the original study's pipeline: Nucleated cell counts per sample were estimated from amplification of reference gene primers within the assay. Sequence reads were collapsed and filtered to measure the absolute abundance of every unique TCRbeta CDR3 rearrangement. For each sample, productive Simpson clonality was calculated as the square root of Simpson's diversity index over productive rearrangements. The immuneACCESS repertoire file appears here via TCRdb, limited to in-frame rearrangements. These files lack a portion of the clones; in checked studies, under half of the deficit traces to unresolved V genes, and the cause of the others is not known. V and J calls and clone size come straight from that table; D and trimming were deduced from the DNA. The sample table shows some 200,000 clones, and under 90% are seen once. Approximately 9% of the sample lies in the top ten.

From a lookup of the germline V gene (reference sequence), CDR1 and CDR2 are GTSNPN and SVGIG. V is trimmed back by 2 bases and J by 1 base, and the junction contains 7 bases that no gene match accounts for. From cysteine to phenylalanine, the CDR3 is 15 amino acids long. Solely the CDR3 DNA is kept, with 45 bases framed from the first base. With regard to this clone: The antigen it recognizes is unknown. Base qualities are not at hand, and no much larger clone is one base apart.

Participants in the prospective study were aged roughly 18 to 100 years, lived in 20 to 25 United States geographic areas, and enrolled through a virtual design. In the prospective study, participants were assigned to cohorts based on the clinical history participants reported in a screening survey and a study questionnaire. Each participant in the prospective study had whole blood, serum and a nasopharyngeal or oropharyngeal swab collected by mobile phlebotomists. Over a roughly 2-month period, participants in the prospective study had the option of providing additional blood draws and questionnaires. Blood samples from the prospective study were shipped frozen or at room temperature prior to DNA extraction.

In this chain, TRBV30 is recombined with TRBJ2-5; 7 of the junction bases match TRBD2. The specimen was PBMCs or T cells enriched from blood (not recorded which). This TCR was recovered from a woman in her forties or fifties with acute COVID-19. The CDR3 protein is CAWSHWGGVQETQYF. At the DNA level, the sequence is TGTGCCTGGAGTCACTGGGGAGGGGTCCAAGAGACCCAGTACTTC.